Below are 20 T cell receptor beta chains sequenced from a single sample in a study of blood T cells in healthy people across ages (dated by TCRdb to 2014 to 2015). Library prep was done by 5' RACE. Sequencing used an Illumina HiSeq 2500. A second PCR of about 6 to 11 cycles was performed with a sample-barcoded 5' primer and a J-beta primer mix. TCRdb took the public reads, trimmed them with fastp at Q25, ran MiXCR for clone calling and kept in-frame beta chains. One record per CDR3 amino acid sequence lists the most common genes and DNA. Recorded for this sample are roughly 500,000 distinct CDR3 sequences; approximately 27% of them occurred a single time. 15% to 20% of the sample is held by the ten biggest clonotypes. Sequencing was performed on blood. These receptors came from a woman in her 70s in good health.

This sequence joins TRBV5-1 and TRBJ1-1; 8 bases are shared with TRBD1. CDR1 SGHRS and CDR2 YFSETQ come from the germline V gene. This CDR3 region has 14 residues. Unmatched junction bases numbered 9, after V lost 4 bases and J lost 7 bases. This CDR3 is CASSPGQGPNEAFF. CDR3 sequence (DNA): TGCGCCAGCAGCCCCGGACAGGGCCCTAATGAAGCTTTCTTT.

To note about this clonotype: Germline and junction disagree at one end, which may indicate a read error. The rearrangement links TRBV28 to TRBJ1-1, with D unclear. Germline-derived CDR1 and CDR2 are MDHEN and SYDVKM. The CDR3 has 14 residues. The CDR3: CASSTWGMVTEALF. CDR3 in DNA: TGTGCCAGCAGTACGTGGGGAATGGTTACTGAAGCTCTCTTT.

The table lists this clonotype with a few counts. This CDR3 reads CASSNDTQPNYGYTF. Here the CDR3 DNA reads TGTGCCAGCAGCAATGACACCCAGCCCAACTATGGCTACACCTTC. The rearrangement joins TRBV21-1 to TRBJ1-2. TRBV21-1 has pseudogene status. CDR3 length: 15 residues.

The V gene is TRBV7-9, the J gene TRBJ1-6; D is possibly TRBD1 (5 bases). V was clipped by 7 bases and J by 7 bases, with 17 bases between them. The CDR3 has 15 residues. CDR1 and CDR2 (germline): SEHNR, FQNEAQ (reference sequence). The CDR3 loop reads CASIQGAPLNSPLHF. The CDR3 bases are TGTGCCAGCATCCAGGGAGCCCCATTGAATTCACCCCTCCACTTT.

This clonotype has just a few counts. The CDR3 region has the DNA TGTGCCAGCACCGGGCAGGGGTTGAACACTGAAGCTTTCTTT. Its translation is CASTGQGLNTEAFF. This chain joins TRBV7-9 and TRBJ1-1; a weak D match, TRBD1 (6 bases). Trimming left V 7 bases short and J 0 bases short, with 12 bases between. Germline CDR1 reads SEHNR; CDR2 reads FQNEAQ (reference sequence). The CDR3 consists of 14 residues.

The V call is TRBV12-3 or TRBV12-4, the J call TRBJ2-4, with D perhaps TRBD1 (6 bases). With 6 bases removed from V and 8 bases from J, the gap between germline ends came to 17 bases. This CDR3 region has 14 residues. This CDR3 reads CASRHDTGSDIQYF. In DNA, the CDR3 is TGTGCCAGCAGGCATGATACAGGGTCAGACATTCAGTACTTC.

This clonotype showed up just a few times. This chain connects TRBV18 to TRBJ2-2, with 9 bases matching TRBD1. V trimming: 3 bases; J trimming: 3 bases; junction bases outside the gene matches: 5. Germline V gene sequence: CDR1 KGHSH, CDR2 LQKENI. This CDR3 region has 16 residues. The CDR3 bases are TGTGCCAGCTCACCGCGGACAGGGGTTGACACCGGGGAGCTGTTTTTT. Its protein is CASSPRTGVDTGELFF. Full variable domain (outside the CDR3, taken from reference TRBV18 and TRBJ2-2): NAGVMQNPRHLVRRRGQEARLRCSPMKGHSHVYWYRQLPEEGLKFMVYLQKENIIDESGMPKERFSAEFPKEGPSILRIQQVVRGDSAAYFCASSPRTGVDTGELFFGEGSRLTVL.

The table lists this clonotype with a few counts. The chain couples TRBV20-1 to TRBJ2-5; 9 bases line up with TRBD2. Germline CDR1 is DFQATT and CDR2 is SNEGSKA (reference sequence). CDR3 size: 15 residues. V shed 7 bases and J 6 bases; nucleotides not matched to a gene: 15. The chain's CDR3 is CSVSPPSGARKTQYF. CDR3 nucleotides: TGCAGTGTTAGTCCCCCTAGCGGGGCCCGGAAGACCCAGTACTTC.

The V call is TRBV11-3, the J call TRBJ2-5, with TRBD1 as a possible D gene (5 bases). This CDR3 has 13 residues. V lost 5 bases and J 4 bases, leaving 11 bases between the germline ends. The germline V gene encodes CDR1 SGHNT and CDR2 YENEEA. This CDR3 is CASSARVTETQYF. Written as DNA, the CDR3 is TGTGCCAGCAGCGCCAGGGTAACAGAGACCCAGTACTTC.

This chain uses TRBV15 with TRBJ2-6; the D call may be TRBD1 or TRBD2 (5 bases each). The ends were cut back, 1 base at V and 3 bases at J, with 13 bases in the middle. The CDR3 covers 17 residues. Per the germline V gene, CDR1 is LNHNV and CDR2 is YYDKDF (reference sequence). The CDR3 is CATSRAPTGRGANVLTF. The CDR3 DNA reads as TGTGCCACCAGCAGAGCCCCGACGGGGCGTGGGGCCAACGTCCTGACTTTC.

This sequence joins TRBV7-8 and TRBJ2-3; D possibly corresponds to TRBD1 (6 bases). The CDR3 totals 15 residues. CDR1 and CDR2 from the germline V gene are SGHVS and FQNEAQ. Between the trimmed V and J ends, which lost 5 bases and 2 bases, there was a span of 14 bases. CDR3 loop: CASSRDTGYTDTQYF. For the CDR3, the DNA is TGTGCCAGCAGCCGGGACACGGGGTACACAGATACGCAGTATTTT.

This clonotype was seen at least ten times. The chain links TRBV6-2 or TRBV6-3 to TRBJ2-5; perhaps D is TRBD1 or TRBD2 (6 bases each). The V and J ends lost 6 bases and 2 bases respectively, with 13 bases between them. Germline loops: CDR1 MNHEY, CDR2 SVGEGT. This CDR3 is 14 amino acids long. The DNA of the CDR3 is TGTGCCAGCAGCCGAACAGGGACTCAAGAGACCCAGTACTTC. This translates into CASSRTGTQETQYF.

The V gene is TRBV20-1, the J gene TRBJ1-2; no definite D call. Germline CDR1 reads DFQATT; CDR2 reads SNEGSKA (reference sequence). Between the trimmed V and J ends, which lost 1 base and 8 bases, there was a span of 23 bases. CDR3 length: 16 amino acids. CDR3: CSARVGNGFISRGYTF. CDR3 nucleotide sequence: TGCAGTGCTAGAGTGGGGAACGGGTTCATTTCAAGGGGCTACACCTTC.

This clonotype was seen more than once but under ten times. The chain recombines TRBV15 with TRBJ2-1; D gene ambiguous. This CDR3 is 14 amino acids long. V was cut by 2 bases and J by 0 bases, with 5 bases left in between. Germline V gene sequence: CDR1 LNHNV, CDR2 YYDKDF (reference sequence). CDR3 DNA sequence: TGTGCCACCAGCAGACTGAGCTCCTACAATGAGCAGTTCTTC. Its translation is CATSRLSSYNEQFF.

The V call is TRBV28, the J call TRBJ2-2; a weak D match, TRBD2 (5 bases). V dropped 3 bases and J dropped 3 bases, with 8 bases sitting between them. The germline V gene encodes CDR1 MDHEN and CDR2 SYDVKM. The CDR3 loop spans 14 amino acids. Here the CDR3 DNA reads TGTGCCAGCAGTTTTGTCGGGGACACCGGGGAGCTGTTTTTT. Translated: CASSFVGDTGELFF.

This clonotype has only one observation. The chain is built from TRBV7-9 and TRBJ2-1, with D unresolved. Trimming stripped 7 bases from V and 2 bases from J, with 12 bases between. The CDR3 runs 14 residues. CDR1 and CDR2 (germline): SEHNR, FQNEAQ (reference sequence). In DNA, the CDR3 is TGTGCCAGCACCCTGCCCCCGGCCTACAATGAGCAGTTCTTC. Its translation is CASTLPPAYNEQFF.

V usage is TRBV12-3 or TRBV12-4 and J usage is TRBJ2-7; no clear D gene. Trimming left V 7 bases short and J 6 bases short, with 16 bases between. This CDR3 comprises 13 residues. CDR3: CASTQLSVGEQYF. CDR3 DNA sequence: TGTGCCAGCACGCAGCTAAGCGTCGGCGAGCAGTACTTC.

This clonotype was detected only a few times. The chain links TRBV20-1 to TRBJ1-1; 9 bases fit TRBD1. The trim removed 5 bases at V and 9 bases at J, leaving 4 bases unmatched. The CDR3 contains 11 residues. Germline CDR1 DFQATT, CDR2 SNEGSKA (reference sequence). The CDR3 region is CSAGDRAKAFF. The CDR3 DNA reads TGCAGTGCTGGGGACAGGGCTAAAGCTTTCTTT.

This clonotype was seen only a few times. The chain employs TRBV7-3 and TRBJ2-3; D gene ambiguous. Germline V lookup: CDR1 SGHTA, CDR2 FQGTGA. This CDR3 spans 13 amino acids. Between the trimmed V and J ends, which lost 4 bases and 2 bases, there was a span of 7 bases. DNA of the CDR3: TGTGCCAGCAGCTACACCCTCACAGATACGCAGTATTTT. This encodes CASSYTLTDTQYF.

V is TRBV4-2 and J is TRBJ2-5; the D is unclear. Germline CDR1 reads LGHNA; CDR2 reads YNFKEQ. V lost 1 base to trimming and J lost 6 bases, with 9 bases between them. CDR3 length equals 13 residues. The CDR3 protein is CASSQARFQTQYF. The CDR3 bases are TGTGCCAGCAGCCAAGCACGATTCCAGACCCAGTACTTC.